The clone carrying this TCR beta chain was seen only a few times. TCRdb independently ran MiXCR on the 5' RACE reads; one entry per CDR3 protein. This repertoire shows approximately 1.8 million distinct CDR3 sequences, less than 35% found once; its top ten account for around 0.3%. These data are taken from a study of identical twins. The V end lost 1 base, the J end lost 4 bases, and 14 bases lay between the germline ends. The CDR3 contains 15 residues. Germline V gene data show CDR1 as DFQATT and CDR2 as SNEGSKA (reference sequence). The sequence derives from a newborn girl in good health. The specimen sequenced was cord blood. The rearrangement uses TRBV20-1 and TRBJ2-1, with D tentatively TRBD2 (5 bases). The CDR3 DNA reads as TGCAGTGCTAGAGCCCCCGGGATCTTGTACAATGAGCAGTTCTTC. It yields the protein CSARAPGILYNEQFF.